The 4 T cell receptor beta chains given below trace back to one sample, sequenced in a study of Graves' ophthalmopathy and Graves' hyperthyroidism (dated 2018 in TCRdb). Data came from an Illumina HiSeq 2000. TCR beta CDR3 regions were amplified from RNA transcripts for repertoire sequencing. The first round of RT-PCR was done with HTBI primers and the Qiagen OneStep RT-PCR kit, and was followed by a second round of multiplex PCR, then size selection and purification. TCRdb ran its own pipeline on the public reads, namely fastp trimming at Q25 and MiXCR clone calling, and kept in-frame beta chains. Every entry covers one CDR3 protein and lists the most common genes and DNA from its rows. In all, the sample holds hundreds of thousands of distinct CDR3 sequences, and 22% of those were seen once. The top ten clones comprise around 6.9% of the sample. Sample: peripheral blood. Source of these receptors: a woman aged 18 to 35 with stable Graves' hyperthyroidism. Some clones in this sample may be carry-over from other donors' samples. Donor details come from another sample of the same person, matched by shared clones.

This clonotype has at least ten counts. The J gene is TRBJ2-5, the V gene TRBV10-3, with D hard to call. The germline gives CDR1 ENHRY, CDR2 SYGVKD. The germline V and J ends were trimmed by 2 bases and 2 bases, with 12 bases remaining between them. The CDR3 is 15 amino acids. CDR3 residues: CAISERAELQETQYF. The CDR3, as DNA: TGTGCCATCAGTGAGCGGGCGGAACTACAAGAGACCCAGTACTTC.

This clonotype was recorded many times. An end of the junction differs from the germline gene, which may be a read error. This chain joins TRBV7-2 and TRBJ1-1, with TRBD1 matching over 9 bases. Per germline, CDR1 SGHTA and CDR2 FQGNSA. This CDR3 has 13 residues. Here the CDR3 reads CASSLTGGTEVFF. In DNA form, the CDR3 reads TGTGCCAGCAGCCTGACAGGGGGAACTGAAGTTTTCTTT. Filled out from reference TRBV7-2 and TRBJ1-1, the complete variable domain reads GAGVSQSPSNKVTEKGKDVELRCDPISGHTALYWYRQSLGQGLEFLIYFQGNSAPDKSGLPSDRFSAERTGGSVSTLTIQRTQQEDSAVYLCASSLTGGTEVFFGQGTRLTVV.

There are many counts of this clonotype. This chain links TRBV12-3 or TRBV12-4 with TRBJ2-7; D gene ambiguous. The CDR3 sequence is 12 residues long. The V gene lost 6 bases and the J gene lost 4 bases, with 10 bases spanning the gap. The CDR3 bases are TGTGCCAGCAGCCCAGACAAATACGAGCAGTACTTC. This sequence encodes CASSPDKYEQYF.

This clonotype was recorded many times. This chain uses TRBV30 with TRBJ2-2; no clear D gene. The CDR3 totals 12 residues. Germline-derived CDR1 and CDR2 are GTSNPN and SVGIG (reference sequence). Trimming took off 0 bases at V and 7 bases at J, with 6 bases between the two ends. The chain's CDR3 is CAWSVIVGELFF. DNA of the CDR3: TGTGCCTGGAGTGTAATAGTCGGGGAGCTGTTTTTT. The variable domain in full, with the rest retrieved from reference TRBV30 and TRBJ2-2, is SQTIHQWPATLVQPVGSPLSLECTVEGTSNPNLYWYRQAAGRGLQLLFYSVGIGQISSEVPQNLSASRPQDRQFILSSKKLLLSDSGFYLCAWSVIVGELFFGEGSRLTVL.